The T cell receptor beta chain described here comes from a study of blood T cell repertoires in COVID-19. On the study more broadly: Sample material is recorded as cDNA or gDNA derived from T cells, B-cell-depleted T cells, or PBMCs.

TCRdb's table, derived via immunoSEQ multiplex PCR, lists solely in-frame clones and lacks some. The table records fewer than 300,000 clones, about 93% of them present only once. The cohort comprised adults aged 18 to 89 years residing in 20 to 30 US areas. There are a few counts of this clone. The V gene end was trimmed by 7 bases and the J gene end by 5 bases; junction bases not matched to a gene: 12. The CDR3 totals 15 residues. CDR1 MDHEN and CDR2 SYDVKM come from the germline V gene. Source material: PBMCs or T cells enriched from blood (not recorded which). V usage is TRBV28 and J usage is TRBJ1-1; 8 bases map to TRBD1. The TCR originated in a woman in her twenties or thirties who had recovered from COVID-19. DNA for the CDR3: TGTGCCAGCACCTTGGACAGGGTGAGGAATACTGAAGCTTTCTTT. This sequence encodes CASTLDRVRNTEAFF.